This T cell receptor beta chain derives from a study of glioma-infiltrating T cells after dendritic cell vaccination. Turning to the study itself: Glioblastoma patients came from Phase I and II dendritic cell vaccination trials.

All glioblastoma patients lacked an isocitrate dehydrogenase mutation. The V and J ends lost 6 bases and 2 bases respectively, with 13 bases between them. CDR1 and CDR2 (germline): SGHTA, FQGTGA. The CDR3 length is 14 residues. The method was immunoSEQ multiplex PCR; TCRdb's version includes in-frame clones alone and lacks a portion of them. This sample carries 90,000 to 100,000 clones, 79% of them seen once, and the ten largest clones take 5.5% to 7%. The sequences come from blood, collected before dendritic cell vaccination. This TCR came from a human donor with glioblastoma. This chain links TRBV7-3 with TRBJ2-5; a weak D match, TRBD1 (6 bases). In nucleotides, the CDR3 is TGTGCCAGCAGTCCGACAGGACAGCAAGAGACCCAGTACTTC. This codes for CASSPTGQQETQYF. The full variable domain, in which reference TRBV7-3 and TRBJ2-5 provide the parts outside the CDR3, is GAGVSQTPSNKVTEKGKYVELRCDPISGHTALYWYRQSLGQGPEFLIYFQGTGAADDSGLPNDRFFAVRPEGSVSTLKIQRTERGDSAVYLCASSPTGQQETQYFGPGTRLLVL.